These 29 T cell receptor beta chains came from one sample sequenced in a study of blood T cell repertoires in COVID-19. Clones were read by immunoSEQ multiplex PCR, and TCRdb kept only the in-frame ones, dropping some. The table shows roughly 340,000 clones, with 85% to 90% occurring only once. The sequenced material came from PBMCs or T cells enriched from blood (not recorded which). These TCRs come from a man aged 18 to 30 who had recovered from COVID-19.

Concerning this clone itself: This sample includes further DNA sequences coding for the same CDR3. This chain links TRBV19 with TRBJ2-7; TRBD2 matches 7 bases. This CDR3 is 13 amino acids long. The V gene end was trimmed by 1 base and the J gene end by 3 bases; junction bases not matched to a gene: 0. Looked up from germline, CDR1 is LNHDA and CDR2 is SQIVND (reference sequence). The CDR3 region is CASSIAGGYEQYF. CDR3 nucleotide sequence: TGTGCCAGTAGTATAGCGGGGGGCTACGAGCAGTACTTC.

V is TRBV5-1 and J is TRBJ1-1, with TRBD1 matching 7 bases. The V gene's germline CDR1 is SGHRS and CDR2 YFSETQ. V lost 0 bases to trimming and J lost 2 bases; unmatched junction nucleotides: 4. This CDR3 is built from 15 residues. The CDR3 sequence is CASSLAGTDNTEAFF. CDR3 nucleotide sequence: TGCGCCAGCAGCTTGGCTGGGACAGATAACACTGAAGCTTTCTTT.

The V and J genes are TRBV18 and TRBJ1-1; D gene ambiguous. Between the trimmed V and J ends, which lost 3 bases and 2 bases, there was a span of 10 bases. This CDR3 is built from 14 residues. CDR1 and CDR2 (germline): KGHSH, LQKENI. The CDR3 DNA reads TGTGCCAGCTCACCTTCGACTGAAAACACTGAAGCTTTCTTT. Encoded protein: CASSPSTENTEAFF.

The V gene is TRBV6-2 or TRBV6-3, the J gene TRBJ2-3; 8 bases align to TRBD2. V was pared by 2 bases and J by 5 bases, with 15 bases of the junction left unmatched. The CDR3 loop spans 18 amino acids. Per germline, CDR1 MNHEY and CDR2 SVGEGT. The CDR3 protein is CASSYTHTAGDGKDTQYF. CDR3 nucleotides: TGTGCCAGCAGTTACACACACACAGCGGGAGATGGAAAAGATACGCAGTATTTT.

This clone showed up just once. CDR3 sequence: CASSFLLARDNEQFF. CDR3 DNA sequence: TGTGCCAGCAGCTTTTTACTAGCACGCGACAATGAGCAGTTCTTC. V is TRBV5-4 and J is TRBJ2-1; maybe TRBD2 (6 bases). The CDR3 length is 15 residues. CDR1 SGHNT and CDR2 YYREEE come from the germline V gene (reference sequence). Trimming took 2 bases from V and 5 from J, leaving 14 bases between them. The full variable domain, its missing parts supplied by reference TRBV5-4 and TRBJ2-1, is ETGVTQSPTHLIKTRGQQVTLRCSSQSGHNTVSWYQQALGQGPQFIFQYYREEENGRGNFPPRFSGLQFPNYSSELNVNALELDDSALYLCASSFLLARDNEQFFGPGTRLTVL.

This rearrangement joins TRBV6-4 to TRBJ1-2; TRBD1 might be the D (5 bases). The germline V gene has CDR1 MRHNA and CDR2 SNTAGT. CDR3 length equals 14 residues. Trimming took 0 bases from V and 4 from J, leaving 9 bases between them. This chain's CDR3 is CASSDSPDSYGYTF. The CDR3 DNA follows: TGTGCCAGCAGTGACTCGCCAGACAGCTATGGCTACACCTTC.

The chain joins TRBV5-6 to TRBJ2-1; TRBD1 agrees at 7 bases. This CDR3 is built from 11 residues. After removal of 4 bases from V and 15 bases from J, the junction contained 7 bases not matched to a gene. CDR1 SGHDT and CDR2 YYEEEE come from the germline V gene. CDR3 region: CASSAGQAPFF. DNA for the CDR3: TGTGCCAGCAGCGCCGGACAGGCCCCGTTCTTC. The full variable domain, its missing parts supplied by reference TRBV5-6 and TRBJ2-1, is DAGVTQSPTHLIKTRGQQVTLRCSPKSGHDTVSWYQQALGQGPQFIFQYYEEEERQRGNFPDRFSGHQFPNYSSELNVNALLLGDSALYLCASSAGQAPFFGPGTRLTVL.

The V call is TRBV18, the J call TRBJ1-1; the D is unclear. The CDR3 runs 17 residues. The germline V gene encodes CDR1 KGHSH and CDR2 LQKENI. Trimming cost V 1 base and J 2 bases, with 17 bases left between them. DNA of the CDR3: TGTGCCAGCTCACCACTCGGCCCGGGTTCCCTAAACACTGAAGCTTTCTTT. Translation: CASSPLGPGSLNTEAFF.

This clone has just a few counts. The identical CDR3 is also encoded by other nucleotide sequences in the sample. This chain connects TRBV5-1 to TRBJ1-1; maybe TRBD1 (6 bases). The CDR3 extends over 14 amino acids. CDR1 SGHRS and CDR2 YFSETQ come from the germline V gene. Between the trimmed V and J ends, which lost 2 bases and 1 base, there was a span of 9 bases. In DNA form, the CDR3 reads TGCGCCAGCAGCTTCCAGGGGCCGAACACTGAAGCTTTCTTT. Its protein is CASSFQGPNTEAFF.

The gene calls are TRBV2 and TRBJ2-3, with a tentative D call TRBD1 (6 bases). V was clipped by 5 bases and J by 2 bases, with 11 bases between them. The CDR3 loop spans 14 amino acids. CDR1 is SNHLY, CDR2 FYNNEI, per germline. CDR3 DNA: TGTGCCAGCAGTTATCGGACAGTCACAGATACGCAGTATTTT. Its translation: CASSYRTVTDTQYF.

The V and J genes are TRBV5-8 and TRBJ1-6, with 8 positions matching TRBD1. CDR3 length: 18 amino acids. Unmatched junction bases numbered 17, after V lost 6 bases and J lost 6 bases. Per germline, CDR1 SGHTS and CDR2 YDEGEE. The CDR3 DNA reads as TGTGCCAGCAAGGAGGCCCGGACAGGGTCTTTTTCTAATTCACCCCTCCACTTT. Encoded protein: CASKEARTGSFSNSPLHF.

The CDR3 bases are TGTGCCATCAGTGGAGTCGCAGGGGGCGATGGCACTGAAGCTTTCTTT. This gives the protein CAISGVAGGDGTEAFF. This chain links TRBV10-3 with TRBJ1-1; 8 bases are a match to TRBD1. Germline V lookup: CDR1 ENHRY, CDR2 SYGVKD. Trimming removed 4 bases from V and 4 bases from J; junction bases left unmatched: 11. The CDR3 loop spans 16 amino acids.

The chain is built from TRBV6-5 and TRBJ1-5; 7 positions match TRBD1. This CDR3 has 14 residues. CDR1 and CDR2 from the germline V gene are MNHEY and SVGAGI. J was trimmed by 4 bases and V by 6 bases; bases with no gene match: 6. This CDR3 reads CASSFTGENQPQHF. CDR3 nucleotide sequence: TGTGCCAGCAGCTTCACAGGGGAGAATCAGCCCCAGCATTTT.

This clone was detected only a few times. Written as DNA, the CDR3 is TGTGCCAGCAGCGTAGGCGGGGGCCCCTACAATGAGCAGTTCTTC. Translating it yields CASSVGGGPYNEQFF. This rearrangement joins TRBV9 to TRBJ2-1, with D possibly being TRBD2 (7 bases). The length of the CDR3 is 15 residues. V lost 0 bases and J 2 bases, leaving 9 bases between the germline ends. Germline V lookup: CDR1 SGDLS, CDR2 YYNGEE.

This rearrangement joins TRBV6-5 to TRBJ2-3, with 8 positions matching TRBD1. The CDR3 totals 14 residues. With V trimmed by 6 bases and J by 1 base, 3 bases remained unmatched. CDR1 and CDR2 from the germline V gene are MNHEY and SVGAGI. This chain's CDR3 is CASRFRGRTDTQYF. DNA of the CDR3: TGTGCCAGCAGATTCAGGGGGCGCACAGATACGCAGTATTTT.

The genes are TRBV5-1 and TRBJ2-5; maybe TRBD2 (5 bases). There are 12 residues in the CDR3. Germline V gene lookup returns CDR1 SGHRS and CDR2 YFSETQ. Trimming pared 6 bases from V and 5 bases from J, leaving 11 bases between. DNA for the CDR3: TGCGCCAGCATCGGGGTGGAGGAGACCCAGTACTTC. This translates into CASIGVEETQYF.

V usage is TRBV27 and J usage is TRBJ2-3; 9 positions agree with TRBD1. The trim removed 6 bases at V and 2 bases at J, leaving 18 bases unmatched. The CDR3 runs 19 residues. Germline-derived CDR1 and CDR2 are MNHEY and SMNVEV (reference sequence). The CDR3 DNA sequence: TGTGCCAGCAGCCTAACCGGGACAGGGACCCGCGCTGACACAGATACGCAGTATTTT. Residues: CASSLTGTGTRADTDTQYF.

The chain recombines TRBV19 with TRBJ2-3; D is possibly TRBD1 (5 bases). The germline V gene encodes CDR1 LNHDA and CDR2 SQIVND (reference sequence). The CDR3 is 13 residues long. The V gene lost 4 bases and the J gene lost 2 bases, with 7 bases spanning the gap. This CDR3 reads CASSKGDTDTQYF. The DNA for the CDR3 is TGTGCCAGTAGTAAAGGGGACACAGATACGCAGTATTTT.

This chain uses TRBV3-1 (or the pseudogene TRBV3-2) with TRBJ2-1; TRBD2 matches at 8 bases. V dropped 0 bases and J dropped 9; count of bases not matched to a gene: 19. The V gene's germline CDR1 is LGHDT and CDR2 YNNKEL (reference sequence). This CDR3 is built from 19 residues. The CDR3 DNA sequence: TGTGCCAGCAGCCAAGATAATTCCCCCCACCCGGGAGGGCCTAGTGAGCAGTTCTTC. Its protein is CASSQDNSPHPGGPSEQFF.

This chain joins TRBV29-1 and TRBJ2-7; TRBD1 is a possible D gene (6 bases). V was trimmed by 0 bases and J by 2 bases, leaving 8 bases between them. Germline values: CDR1 SQVTM, CDR2 ANQGSEA. The CDR3 spans 13 residues. Here the CDR3 reads CSVEETGPYEQYF. The CDR3, as DNA: TGCAGCGTTGAAGAGACAGGCCCCTACGAGCAGTACTTC.

The chain carries TRBV4-3 and TRBJ2-7, with TRBD2 matching 11 bases. Germline-derived CDR1 and CDR2 are LGHNA and YSLEER. The CDR3 contains 15 residues. The J segment lost 4 bases and the V segment lost 2 bases, leaving 4 bases of the junction unmatched. The CDR3 coding sequence is TGCGCCAGCAGCCAACCACTAGCGGGAGTGTACGAGCAGTACTTC. Its protein is CASSQPLAGVYEQYF.

This chain links TRBV5-1 with TRBJ2-3; 15 bases agree with TRBD2. J lost 5 bases, V lost 1 base, and 5 bases had no gene match. Germline values: CDR1 SGHRS, CDR2 YFSETQ. The CDR3 runs 17 residues. CDR3 sequence: CASSLWTSGGAQDTQYF. CDR3 DNA sequence: TGCGCCAGCAGCTTGTGGACTAGCGGGGGGGCCCAAGATACGCAGTATTTT. The full variable domain, its missing parts supplied by reference TRBV5-1 and TRBJ2-3, is KAGVTQTPRYLIKTRGQQVTLSCSPISGHRSVSWYQQTPGQGLQFLFEYFSETQRNKGNFPGRFSGRQFSNSRSEMNVSTLELGDSALYLCASSLWTSGGAQDTQYFGPGTRLTVL.

The J gene is TRBJ1-1, the V gene TRBV29-1, with 9 bases that match TRBD1. Germline CDR1 is SQVTM and CDR2 is ANQGSEA. J gave up 0 bases and V 6 bases, and 14 bases lay outside the gene matches. There are 17 residues in the CDR3. This chain's CDR3 is CSVYFLPGQGLNTEAFF. CDR3 nucleotides: TGCAGCGTATATTTCCTCCCGGGACAGGGACTGAACACTGAAGCTTTCTTT. The whole variable domain, remainder taken from reference TRBV29-1 and TRBJ1-1, is SAVISQKPSRDICQRGTSLTIQCQVDSQVTMMFWYRQQPGQSLTLIATANQGSEATYESGFVIDKFPISRPNLTFSTLTVSNMSPEDSSIYLCSVYFLPGQGLNTEAFFGQGTRLTVV.

This chain joins TRBV6-1 and TRBJ1-2, with D hard to call. V lost 1 base and J lost 5, with 8 bases in between. This CDR3 is built from 13 residues. Germline-derived CDR1 and CDR2 are MNHNS and SASEGT. CDR3 protein: CASSEEQIYGYTF. For the CDR3, the DNA is TGTGCCAGCAGTGAAGAACAGATTTATGGCTACACCTTC.

The chain recombines TRBV19 with TRBJ1-5; 9 nucleotides match TRBD1. This CDR3 contains 15 residues. The V gene's germline CDR1 is LNHDA and CDR2 SQIVND (reference sequence). The ends lost 9 bases at V and 2 bases at J; junction bases unmatched: 8. The CDR3 region is CASKGTGRGNQPQHF. The CDR3 DNA reads TGTGCCAGCAAGGGGACAGGGAGGGGCAATCAGCCCCAGCATTTT.

This clone was observed a single time. The chain uses TRBV18 and TRBJ1-5, with a weak D call TRBD1 (5 bases). The CDR3 totals 16 residues. Deletions cut 2 bases from V and 0 bases from J, with 11 bases between. Germline-derived CDR1 and CDR2 are KGHSH and LQKENI. CDR3 bases: TGTGCCAGCTCACCATTCGCGACAGTTAGCAATCAGCCCCAGCATTTT. Its protein is CASSPFATVSNQPQHF.

The CDR3 DNA sequence: TGTGCCAGCAGCGGGAGGGCCGGCGATGAGCAGTTCTTC. Amino acid sequence: CASSGRAGDEQFF. The chain couples TRBV7-2 to TRBJ2-1; 7 bases align to TRBD2. V dropped 5 bases and J dropped 8; count of bases not matched to a gene: 6. Germline values: CDR1 SGHTA, CDR2 FQGNSA. The CDR3 has 13 amino acids.

The rearrangement uses TRBV6-4 and TRBJ1-1; D not resolved. This CDR3 has 15 residues. V was clipped by 0 bases and J by 1 base, with 9 bases between them. Germline CDR1 MRHNA, CDR2 SNTAGT. The CDR3 DNA reads as TGTGCCAGCAGTGACTCGAGTGCCGGGAACACTGAAGCTTTCTTT. It specifies CASSDSSAGNTEAFF.

The chain is built from TRBV30 and TRBJ1-1, with a tentative D call TRBD1 (5 bases). Germline CDR1 GTSNPN, CDR2 SVGIG (reference sequence). The CDR3 is made up of 13 amino acids. V lost 0 bases and J 8 bases, leaving 13 bases between the germline ends. In DNA form, the CDR3 reads TGTGCCTGGAGTGTACTTTCTCCAGGGGAAGCTTTCTTT. It translates to CAWSVLSPGEAFF.